The 8 T cell receptor beta chains below all came from one sample that was sequenced in a study of shared clonotypes between healthy human individuals. TCRdb's copy holds only in-frame clones and misses some; the assay was immunoSEQ multiplex PCR. The sample has some 1.4 million clones, about 96% seen once; the top ten hold roughly 1.2%. Sequenced sample: naive CD4+ T cells sorted from blood. Described subset: CD45RA+ positively selected. The receptors originated from a man under 40 in good health.

The J gene is TRBJ2-1, the V gene TRBV7-9; D uncertain. Germline V gives CDR1 SEHNR, CDR2 FQNEAQ (reference sequence). Trimming pared 1 base from V and 4 bases from J, leaving 11 bases between. The CDR3 has 15 residues. CDR3 DNA: TGTGCCAGCAGCTTAGGGAAGGCCCTTTACAATGAGCAGTTCTTC. Amino acid sequence: CASSLGKALYNEQFF.

The CDR3 nucleotides read TGCAGCGTTCTTAAGGCCTCCTACGAGCAGTACTTC. Its protein is CSVLKASYEQYF. The chain has TRBV29-1 and TRBJ2-7; D is unclear. V was clipped by 5 bases and J by 0 bases, with 8 bases between them. The germline CDR1 and CDR2 sequences are SQVTM and ANQGSEA. The CDR3 has 12 residues.

The CDR3 bases are TGCAGCCTTAGGGGGCTACCGGGAGCCGGGAATGAGCAGTTCTTC. It encodes CSLRGLPGAGNEQFF. V is TRBV29-1 and J is TRBJ2-1, with D possibly being TRBD1 (7 bases). From germline, CDR1 is SQVTM and CDR2 ANQGSEA. The CDR3 is made up of 15 amino acids. Trimming removed 8 bases from V and 7 bases from J, with 24 bases in between.

This chain uses TRBV18 with TRBJ2-6, with D uncertain. The germline V gene has CDR1 KGHSH and CDR2 LQKENI. V gave up 2 bases and J gave up 0 bases, with 5 bases separating them. The length of the CDR3 is 15 residues. The CDR3 loop is CASSPRPSGANVLTF. CDR3 nucleotide sequence: TGTGCCAGCTCACCAAGGCCCTCTGGGGCCAACGTCCTGACTTTC.

The rearrangement uses TRBV10-2 and TRBJ2-7, with 9 bases identical to TRBD2. Germline V gene lookup returns CDR1 WSHSY and CDR2 SAAADI. The CDR3 is 13 amino acids. With V trimmed by 8 bases and J by 1 base, 3 bases remained unmatched. CDR3 amino acids: CASSSGTSYEQYF. The CDR3 DNA follows: TGCGCCAGCTCTAGCGGGACGTCCTACGAGCAGTACTTC.

This clone was observed a single time. This CDR3 reads CASSPLTGPGQQFF. As DNA, the CDR3 is TGTGCCAGCAGCCCACTAACGGGGCCTGGACAGCAGTTCTTC. The rearrangement joins TRBV7-6 to TRBJ2-1; TRBD1 or TRBD2 may be the D gene (5 bases each). Germline CDR1 reads SGHVS; CDR2 reads FNYEAQ. The CDR3 covers 14 residues. V lost 5 bases and J 11 bases, leaving 19 bases between the germline ends.

The CDR3 bases are TGTGCCAGCAGCTTAGTCCATGCTCCGGCGTCACGGTACTTC. Protein product: CASSLVHAPASRYF. The V call is TRBV11-2, the J call TRBJ2-7; D is unresolved. Trimming took 1 base from V and 12 from J, leaving 19 bases between them. The germline V gene has CDR1 SGHAT and CDR2 FQNNGV. The CDR3 has 14 amino acids.

Note on this clone: In the same sample, other DNA sequences code for this CDR3. The genes are TRBV2 and TRBJ2-7; D is undetermined. Trimming shortened V by 5 bases and J by 0 bases, and 5 bases separated the two germline ends. Per the germline V gene, CDR1 is SNHLY and CDR2 is FYNNEI. This CDR3 comprises 12 residues. The CDR3 is CASSYSSYEQYF. The CDR3, as DNA: TGTGCCAGCAGTTATAGCTCCTACGAGCAGTACTTC.